The sample holds a few counts of the clone carrying this TCR beta chain. Treatment indicated: oral pan-JAK inhibitor, 5-10 mg twice daily. It was cDNA, reverse transcribed from extracted RNA, that served as the sequencing template. Clones were sequenced by immunoSEQ multiplex PCR, and TCRdb holds only the in-frame ones, with some missing. The table lists more than 200,000 clones, around two fifths of them singletons. This CDR3 spans 12 amino acids. Germline V gene lookup returns CDR1 SQVTM and CDR2 ANQGSEA. J lost 6 bases, V lost 5 bases, and 6 bases had no gene match. This sample was taken from a study of CD8+ T cells in alopecia areata. Study summary: Among treated patients, severity was scored by affected scalp area percentage.

The chain carries TRBV29-1 and TRBJ1-2; 7 bases line up with TRBD1. This clonotype originated in a human donor with alopecia areata. Sequencing was performed on CD4+ T cells sorted from blood, taken around week 36, from a patient treated with tofacitinib. CDR3 sequence reads: CSVRQGSDGYTF. DNA of the CDR3: TGCAGCGTTAGACAGGGATCGGATGGCTACACCTTC.